This T cell receptor (beta chain) comes out of a study of cytomegalovirus exposure and HLA in healthy donors. Primers: 60 Vbeta forward and 13 Jbeta reverse. The data were produced by immunoSEQ multiplex PCR, yet TCRdb's version contains in-frame clones alone and is incomplete. Here the sample spans around 170,000 clones, about three quarters being singletons. V was clipped by 10 bases and J by 4 bases; unmatched bases: 3. Germline V lookup: CDR1 MNHEY, CDR2 SMNVEV (reference sequence). The CDR3 extends over 13 amino acids. Sequenced: PBMCs. The V and J genes are TRBV27 and TRBJ1-6, with 8 bases that match TRBD1. The TCR comes from a man aged 18 to 35 in good health and CMV-seronegative. CDR3 DNA: TGTGCCACCAGGACAGGGTATAATTCACCCCTCCACTTT. Its protein product is CATRTGYNSPLHF.